Listed below are T cell receptor beta chains from one sample, sequenced in a study of long-term antiretroviral therapy in people with HIV. Sequencing used immunoSEQ multiplex PCR; TCRdb keeps in-frame clones, though not all of them. The repertoire consists of tens of thousands of clones, with approximately 90% occurring once and the leading ten covering roughly 4%. The sequencing here drew on unsorted PBMCs, taken 3.1 years after starting antiretroviral therapy. The receptors stem from a man aged 18-30 years with HIV. The CDR3 runs from the conserved cysteine through the conserved F or W. D genes are given only for firm matches. A row's size may be missing; if present it is once, few, many or a size class.

d_call: .
clone_size: .
v_call: TRBV19
j_call: TRBJ2-7
cdr3_nt: TGTGCCAGTAGCCCAGGGGAGGAGAACGAGCAGTACTTC
cdr3_aa: CASSPGEENEQYF

d_call: .
clone_size: .
v_call: TRBV29-1
j_call: TRBJ2-2
cdr3_nt: TGCAGCGCGGATGGCTTTAACACCGGGGAGCTGTTTTTT
cdr3_aa: CSADGFNTGELFF

d_call: TRBD2
clone_size: once
v_call: TRBV7-8
j_call: TRBJ2-1
cdr3_nt: TGTGCCAGCAGCTTAGATAGCGGGGGGGCCTCCTACAATGAGCAGTTCTTC
cdr3_aa: CASSLDSGGASYNEQFF

d_call: TRBD1
clone_size: .
v_call: TRBV5-1
j_call: TRBJ1-1
cdr3_nt: TGCGCCAGCAGATCCGGACAGGCCGAAGCTTTCTTT
cdr3_aa: CASRSGQAEAFF

d_call: TRBD1
clone_size: once
v_call: TRBV10-3
j_call: TRBJ2-2
cdr3_nt: TGTGCCATCAGTGAGTACCTCCGGGACAGGGGGCAGAGAGTCACCGGGGAGCTGTTTTTT
cdr3_aa: CAISEYLRDRGQRVTGELFF

d_call: .
clone_size: .
v_call: TRBV11-3
j_call: TRBJ2-3
cdr3_nt: TGTGCCAGCAGCTTAGATCGAGATACGCAGTATTTT
cdr3_aa: CASSLDRDTQYF

d_call: .
clone_size: .
v_call: TRBV7-8
j_call: TRBJ2-2
cdr3_nt: TGTGCCAGCAGCTTACGGGTACCCCAGAGCGGGGAGCTGTTTTTT
cdr3_aa: CASSLRVPQSGELFF

d_call: .
clone_size: .
v_call: TRBV10-1
j_call: TRBJ1-5
cdr3_nt: TGCGCCAGCAGTGAGCCCTGCGGTGGGGCAAGCTGGAGCAATCAGCCCCAGCATTTT
cdr3_aa: CASSEPCGGASWSNQPQHF

d_call: TRBD2
clone_size: .
v_call: TRBV6-5
j_call: TRBJ2-5
cdr3_nt: TGTGCCAGCAGTGCCCGGGAGGGAGGAGAGACCCAGTACTTC
cdr3_aa: CASSAREGGETQYF

d_call: .
clone_size: .
v_call: TRBV18
j_call: TRBJ1-4
cdr3_nt: TGTGCCAGCTCACCAAGGACAACTAATGAAAAACTGTTTTTT
cdr3_aa: CASSPRTTNEKLFF

d_call: .
clone_size: .
v_call: TRBV16
j_call: TRBJ1-4
cdr3_nt: TGTGCCAGCAGTCGGACTTCAACTAATGAAAAACTGTTTTTT
cdr3_aa: CASSRTSTNEKLFF

d_call: TRBD1
clone_size: .
v_call: TRBV7-3
j_call: TRBJ1-6
cdr3_nt: TGTGCCAGCAGTTCGGGACAGGGAAGTAATTCACCCCTCCACTTT
cdr3_aa: CASSSGQGSNSPLHF

d_call: .
clone_size: few
v_call: TRBV25-1
j_call: TRBJ1-2
cdr3_nt: TGTGCCACCACTTTCCCGGGGGACGACTATGGCTACACCTTC
cdr3_aa: CATTFPGDDYGYTF

d_call: .
clone_size: .
v_call: TRBV30
j_call: TRBJ1-1
cdr3_nt: TGTGCCTCTGGGGCCCGAGGCGGACCGAACACTGAAGCTTTCTTT
cdr3_aa: CASGARGGPNTEAFF

d_call: TRBD1
clone_size: .
v_call: TRBV19
j_call: TRBJ1-6
cdr3_nt: TGTGCCAGTAGTTCGACAGGGGTACTACCCCTCCACTTT
cdr3_aa: CASSSTGVLPLHF

d_call: .
clone_size: .
v_call: TRBV6-1
j_call: TRBJ2-2
cdr3_nt: TGTGCCAGCAGTGAAGCGCACAGGGCCACCGGGGAGCTGTTTTTT
cdr3_aa: CASSEAHRATGELFF

d_call: .
clone_size: .
v_call: TRBV6-5
j_call: TRBJ2-7
cdr3_nt: TGTGCCAGCAGTGGTCTTGGGGGTCCCTACGAGCAGTACTTC
cdr3_aa: CASSGLGGPYEQYF

d_call: .
clone_size: .
v_call: TRBV27
j_call: TRBJ2-1
cdr3_nt: TGTGCCAGCAGTTTGGGTAATGAGCAGTTCTTC
cdr3_aa: CASSLGNEQFF

d_call: .
clone_size: .
v_call: TRBV2
j_call: TRBJ2-2
cdr3_nt: TGTGCCAGCACAAACACCGGGGAGCTGTTTTTT
cdr3_aa: CASTNTGELFF

d_call: TRBD1
clone_size: few
v_call: TRBV30
j_call: TRBJ1-1
cdr3_nt: TGTGCCTGGAACCTGGACAGGTTGAACACTGAAGCTTTCTTT
cdr3_aa: CAWNLDRLNTEAFF

d_call: .
clone_size: .
v_call: TRBV21-1
j_call: TRBJ1-4
cdr3_nt: TGTGCCCACAGCGGTGCAACTAATGAAAAACTGTTTTTT
cdr3_aa: CAHSGATNEKLFF

d_call: .
clone_size: .
v_call: TRBV9
j_call: TRBJ1-5
cdr3_nt: TGTGCCAGCAGCGTTCCGGGACATAGCAATCAGCCCCAGCATTTT
cdr3_aa: CASSVPGHSNQPQHF

d_call: .
clone_size: .
v_call: TRBV7-2
j_call: TRBJ1-1
cdr3_nt: TGTGCCAGCAGCTTAGGATCGACGAACACTGAAGCTTTCTTT
cdr3_aa: CASSLGSTNTEAFF

d_call: TRBD2
clone_size: .
v_call: TRBV5-6
j_call: TRBJ2-5
cdr3_nt: TGTGCCAGCAGCCTACCGGCCCCTAGCGGCCAAGAGACCCAGTACTTC
cdr3_aa: CASSLPAPSGQETQYF

d_call: .
clone_size: .
v_call: TRBV15
j_call: TRBJ1-1
cdr3_nt: TGTGCCACCAGCAGAGAGCGGGAAAACACTGAAGCTTTCTTT
cdr3_aa: CATSRERENTEAFF

d_call: .
clone_size: .
v_call: TRBV2
j_call: TRBJ1-5
cdr3_nt: TGTGCCAGCAGTGAAGGGCAATATAGCAATCAGCCCCAGCATTTT
cdr3_aa: CASSEGQYSNQPQHF

d_call: TRBD1
clone_size: .
v_call: TRBV19
j_call: TRBJ1-4
cdr3_nt: TGTGCCAGTAGTACGGGACAGGGGGCTATAACTAATGAAAAACTGTTTTTT
cdr3_aa: CASSTGQGAITNEKLFF

d_call: .
clone_size: .
v_call: TRBV7-8
j_call: TRBJ1-6
cdr3_nt: TGTGCCAGCAGCTTAAGGGCAGGGGAGGATAATTCACCCCTCCACTTT
cdr3_aa: CASSLRAGEDNSPLHF

d_call: TRBD2
clone_size: .
v_call: TRBV10-3
j_call: TRBJ2-1
cdr3_nt: TGTGCCATCAGCGATCCGGGACTCCCGGGAGGCACCAATGAGCAGTTCTTC
cdr3_aa: CAISDPGLPGGTNEQFF

d_call: TRBD1
clone_size: .
v_call: TRBV14
j_call: TRBJ1-5
cdr3_nt: TGTGCCAGCAGCCAGACAGGGCTCCAGCCCCAGCATTTT
cdr3_aa: CASSQTGLQPQHF

d_call: .
clone_size: .
v_call: TRBV19
j_call: TRBJ2-3
cdr3_nt: TGTGCCAGTAGTCCCCAGTGGGGGGATACGCAGTATTTT
cdr3_aa: CASSPQWGDTQYF

d_call: .
clone_size: once
v_call: TRBV5-1
j_call: TRBJ1-1
cdr3_nt: TGCGCCAGCAGCGTGTCTTCAGGGTTGGGCACTGAAGCTTTCTTT
cdr3_aa: CASSVSSGLGTEAFF

d_call: .
clone_size: .
v_call: TRBV4-3
j_call: TRBJ1-3
cdr3_nt: TGCGCCAGCAGCCAAGTTAGTCTAGTCGTTACAGCCTCTGGAAACACCATATATTTT
cdr3_aa: CASSQVSLVVTASGNTIYF

d_call: TRBD2
clone_size: .
v_call: TRBV18
j_call: TRBJ2-1
cdr3_nt: TGTGCCAGCGACCCTAGCGGGGGGCCCAATGAGCAGTTCTTC
cdr3_aa: CASDPSGGPNEQFF

d_call: .
clone_size: .
v_call: TRBV10-3
j_call: TRBJ1-4
cdr3_nt: TGTGCCGCTCGACAGGAAAAACTGTTTTTT
cdr3_aa: CAARQEKLFF

d_call: .
clone_size: .
v_call: TRBV27
j_call: TRBJ2-2
cdr3_nt: TGTGCCAGCAGTTTATCGAACACCGGGGAGCTGTTTTTT
cdr3_aa: CASSLSNTGELFF

d_call: .
clone_size: .
v_call: TRBV2
j_call: TRBJ2-7
cdr3_nt: TGTGCCAGCCTCAGGGGTCCCAGCTACGAGCAGTACTTC
cdr3_aa: CASLRGPSYEQYF

d_call: .
clone_size: .
v_call: TRBV4-3
j_call: TRBJ1-1
cdr3_nt: TGCGCCAGCAGCCCCCGTGGAGGGGCGCGAGCTTTCTTT
cdr3_aa: CASSPRGGARAFF

d_call: .
clone_size: .
v_call: TRBV7-2
j_call: TRBJ2-2
cdr3_nt: TGTGCCAGCAGCCAGGGGGGCCGGCGGGAGCTGTTTTTT
cdr3_aa: CASSQGGRRELFF

d_call: .
clone_size: .
v_call: TRBV4-1
j_call: TRBJ1-5
cdr3_nt: TGCGCCAGCAGCCAAGACCCGGACCTTGGGAATCAGCCCCAGCATTTT
cdr3_aa: CASSQDPDLGNQPQHF

d_call: .
clone_size: .
v_call: TRBV4-2
j_call: TRBJ1-2
cdr3_nt: TGTGCCAGCAGCCAAGCCGGGACACGGGACGACTATGGCTACACCTTC
cdr3_aa: CASSQAGTRDDYGYTF

d_call: TRBD1
clone_size: .
v_call: TRBV9
j_call: TRBJ1-2
cdr3_nt: TGTGCCAGCAGCGATTCAGGGGGCTATGGCTACACCTTC
cdr3_aa: CASSDSGGYGYTF

d_call: .
clone_size: .
v_call: TRBV9
j_call: TRBJ1-3
cdr3_nt: TGTGCCAGCAGCCCCTGGGTCGCGGGGGGAAACACCATATATTTT
cdr3_aa: CASSPWVAGGNTIYF

d_call: TRBD2
clone_size: .
v_call: TRBV6-1
j_call: TRBJ2-3
cdr3_nt: TGTGCCAGCAGTCTGGGAGGGAGCACAGATACGCAGTATTTT
cdr3_aa: CASSLGGSTDTQYF

d_call: TRBD2
clone_size: .
v_call: TRBV2
j_call: TRBJ2-2
cdr3_nt: TGTGCCAGTAATAGCGGGAGAGGGTCCGGGGAGCTGTTTTTT
cdr3_aa: CASNSGRGSGELFF

d_call: TRBD2
clone_size: .
v_call: TRBV4-2
j_call: TRBJ2-1
cdr3_nt: TGTGCCAGCAGCCAAGAGTTTAGCGGGGGAGACAATGAGCAGTTCTTC
cdr3_aa: CASSQEFSGGDNEQFF

d_call: TRBD1
clone_size: .
v_call: TRBV27
j_call: TRBJ2-3
cdr3_nt: TGTGCCAGCAGGACTTGGGACAGGGATTACACAGATACGCAGTATTTT
cdr3_aa: CASRTWDRDYTDTQYF

d_call: TRBD2
clone_size: .
v_call: TRBV5-1
j_call: TRBJ2-5
cdr3_nt: TGCGCCAGCAGCTTGGCTGTTGCGGGAGTCGGTGGGACCCAGTACTTC
cdr3_aa: CASSLAVAGVGGTQYF

d_call: .
clone_size: .
v_call: TRBV6-1
j_call: TRBJ2-7
cdr3_nt: TGTGCCAGCAGTCAGCTAGGGCCAGGGTACGAGCAGTACTTC
cdr3_aa: CASSQLGPGYEQYF

d_call: .
clone_size: .
v_call: TRBV2
j_call: TRBJ2-2
cdr3_nt: TGTGCCAGCAGTTCGGGTCTATCATCAGGGGAGCTGTTTTTT
cdr3_aa: CASSSGLSSGELFF

d_call: .
clone_size: .
v_call: TRBV29-1
j_call: TRBJ1-1
cdr3_nt: TGCAGCGTTGCCTTGGCGGTGAACACTGAAGCTTTCTTT
cdr3_aa: CSVALAVNTEAFF

d_call: .
clone_size: .
v_call: TRBV18
j_call: TRBJ1-3
cdr3_nt: TGTGCCAGCTCACCACCGGGGGGGCATGGAAACACCATATATTTT
cdr3_aa: CASSPPGGHGNTIYF

d_call: .
clone_size: .
v_call: TRBV11-2
j_call: TRBJ2-3
cdr3_nt: TGTGCCAGCAGCTCCTGGGACATGTTACCCTCAGACACAGATACGCAGTATTTT
cdr3_aa: CASSSWDMLPSDTDTQYF

d_call: .
clone_size: .
v_call: TRBV18
j_call: TRBJ2-7
cdr3_nt: TGTGCCAGCTCCTTCCGGGCCGGGGCCGAGCAGTACTTC
cdr3_aa: CASSFRAGAEQYF

d_call: .
clone_size: .
v_call: TRBV19
j_call: TRBJ1-6
cdr3_nt: TGTGCCAGTAGTATTAGGAAGTCCCCCCTCCACTTT
cdr3_aa: CASSIRKSPLHF

d_call: .
clone_size: .
v_call: TRBV4-1
j_call: TRBJ2-7
cdr3_nt: TGCGCCAGCAGCCAAGACCCCGGGGCAGGAGGGGAGGTTGGCTACGAGCAGTACTTC
cdr3_aa: CASSQDPGAGGEVGYEQYF

d_call: TRBD1
clone_size: .
v_call: TRBV5-1
j_call: TRBJ2-7
cdr3_nt: TGCGCCAGCAGCCCCGAGTTCGGGACAGGGCTCTACGAGCAGTACTTC
cdr3_aa: CASSPEFGTGLYEQYF

d_call: .
clone_size: .
v_call: TRBV19
j_call: TRBJ1-5
cdr3_nt: TGTGCCAGTCCCTATCGGGGGGGGACGCAGCCCCAGCATTTT
cdr3_aa: CASPYRGGTQPQHF

d_call: .
clone_size: .
v_call: TRBV27
j_call: TRBJ1-1
cdr3_nt: TGTGCCAGCAGTATCCGGGCCAACCTCGGGCACACTGAAGCTTTCTTT
cdr3_aa: CASSIRANLGHTEAFF